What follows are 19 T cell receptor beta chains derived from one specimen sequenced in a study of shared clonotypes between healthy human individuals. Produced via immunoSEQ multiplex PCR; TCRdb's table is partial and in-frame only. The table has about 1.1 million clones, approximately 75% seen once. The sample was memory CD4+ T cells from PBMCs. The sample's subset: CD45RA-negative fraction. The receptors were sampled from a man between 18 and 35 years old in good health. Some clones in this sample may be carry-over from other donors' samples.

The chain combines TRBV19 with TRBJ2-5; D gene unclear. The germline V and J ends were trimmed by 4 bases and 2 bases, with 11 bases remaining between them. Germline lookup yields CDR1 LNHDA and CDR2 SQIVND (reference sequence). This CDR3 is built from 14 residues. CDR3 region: CASSSRVDQETQYF. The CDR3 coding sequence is TGTGCCAGTAGTAGCCGGGTGGATCAAGAGACCCAGTACTTC. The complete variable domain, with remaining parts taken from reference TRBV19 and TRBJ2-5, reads DGGITQSPKYLFRKEGQNVTLSCEQNLNHDAMYWYRQDPGQGLRLIYYSQIVNDFQKGDIAEGYSVSREKKESFPLTVTSAQKNPTAFYLCASSSRVDQETQYFGPGTRLLVL.

CDR3 sequence: CASSLGQGASYGYTF. CDR3 nucleotide sequence: TGCGCCAGCAGCTTAGGACAGGGGGCGAGCTATGGCTACACCTTC. This chain connects TRBV5-1 to TRBJ1-2; TRBD1 agrees at 11 bases. The V gene's germline CDR1 is SGHRS and CDR2 YFSETQ. The CDR3 consists of 15 residues. J was trimmed by 4 bases and V by 2 bases; bases with no gene match: 4.

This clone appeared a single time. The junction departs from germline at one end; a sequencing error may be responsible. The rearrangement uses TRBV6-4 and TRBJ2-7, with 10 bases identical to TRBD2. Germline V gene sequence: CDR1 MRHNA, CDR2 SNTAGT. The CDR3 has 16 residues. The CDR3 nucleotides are TGTGCCAGCAGCTCCGGGGGACTAGCGTGGTCCTACGAGCGGTACTTC. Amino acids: CASSSGGLAWSYERYF.

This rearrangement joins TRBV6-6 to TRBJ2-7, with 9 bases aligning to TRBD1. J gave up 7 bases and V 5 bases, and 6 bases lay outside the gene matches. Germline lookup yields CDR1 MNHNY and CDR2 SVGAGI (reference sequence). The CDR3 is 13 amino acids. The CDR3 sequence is CASSHRGLSEQYF. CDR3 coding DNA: TGTGCCAGCAGTCACAGGGGGCTGAGTGAGCAGTACTTC.

Here the CDR3 reads CASVRLAGAGGELFF. The DNA of the CDR3 is TGTGCCAGCGTCCGGCTAGCGGGAGCCGGCGGGGAGCTGTTTTTT. This chain joins TRBV2 and TRBJ2-2; 10 bases align to TRBD2. V lost 8 bases, J lost 7 bases, and 10 bases stayed unmatched. The germline CDR1 and CDR2 sequences are SNHLY and FYNNEI. This CDR3 has 15 amino acids.

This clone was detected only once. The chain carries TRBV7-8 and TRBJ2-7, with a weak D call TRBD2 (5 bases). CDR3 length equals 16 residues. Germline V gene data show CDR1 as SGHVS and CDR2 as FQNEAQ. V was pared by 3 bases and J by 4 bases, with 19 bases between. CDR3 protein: CASSLTREGRKYEQYF. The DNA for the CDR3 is TGTGCCAGCAGCTTGACCCGGGAAGGAAGAAAGTACGAGCAGTACTTC.

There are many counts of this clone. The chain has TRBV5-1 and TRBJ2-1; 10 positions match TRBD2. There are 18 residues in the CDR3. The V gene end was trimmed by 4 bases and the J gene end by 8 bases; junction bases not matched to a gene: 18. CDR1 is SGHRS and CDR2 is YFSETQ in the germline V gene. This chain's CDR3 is CASSNGASGSHSIYEQFF. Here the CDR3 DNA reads TGCGCCAGCAGCAATGGGGCTAGCGGGAGCCATTCTATCTATGAGCAGTTCTTC. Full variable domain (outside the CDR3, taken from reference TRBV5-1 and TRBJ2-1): KAGVTQTPRYLIKTRGQQVTLSCSPISGHRSVSWYQQTPGQGLQFLFEYFSETQRNKGNFPGRFSGRQFSNSRSEMNVSTLELGDSALYLCASSNGASGSHSIYEQFFGPGTRLTVL.

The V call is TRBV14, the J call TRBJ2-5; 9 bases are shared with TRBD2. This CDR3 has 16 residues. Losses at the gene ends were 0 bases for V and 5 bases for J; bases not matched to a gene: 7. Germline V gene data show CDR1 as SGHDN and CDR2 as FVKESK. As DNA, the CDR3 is TGTGCCAGCAGCCAAGACTTAGCGGGAGTTGGGGAGACCCAGTACTTC. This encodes CASSQDLAGVGETQYF.

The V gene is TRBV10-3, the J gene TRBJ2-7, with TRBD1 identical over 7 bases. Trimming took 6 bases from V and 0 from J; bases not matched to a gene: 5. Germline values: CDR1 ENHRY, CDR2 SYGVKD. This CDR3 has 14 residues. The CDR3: CAIRKTGISYEQYF. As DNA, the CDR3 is TGTGCCATCAGAAAGACAGGGATCTCCTACGAGCAGTACTTC.

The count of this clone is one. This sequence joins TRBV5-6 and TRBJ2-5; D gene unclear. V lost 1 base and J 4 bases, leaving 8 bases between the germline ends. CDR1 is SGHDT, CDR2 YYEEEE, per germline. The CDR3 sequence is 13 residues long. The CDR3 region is CASSLNRRETQYF. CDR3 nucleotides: TGTGCCAGCAGCTTGAATCGTCGAGAGACCCAGTACTTC.

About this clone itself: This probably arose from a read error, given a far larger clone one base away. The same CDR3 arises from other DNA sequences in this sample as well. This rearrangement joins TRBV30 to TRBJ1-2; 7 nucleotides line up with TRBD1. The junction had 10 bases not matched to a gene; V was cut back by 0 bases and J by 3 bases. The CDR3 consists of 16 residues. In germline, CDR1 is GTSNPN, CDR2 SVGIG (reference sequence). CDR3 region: CAWSVNQQGTHYGYTF. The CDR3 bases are TGTGCCTGGAGTGTCAACCAACAGGGGACTCACTATGGCTACACCTTC. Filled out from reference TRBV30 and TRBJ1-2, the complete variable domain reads SQTIHQWPATLVQPVGSPLSLECTVEGTSNPNLYWYRQAAGRGLQLLFYSVGIGQISSEVPQNLSASRPQDRQFILSSKKLLLSDSGFYLCAWSVNQQGTHYGYTFGSGTRLTVV.

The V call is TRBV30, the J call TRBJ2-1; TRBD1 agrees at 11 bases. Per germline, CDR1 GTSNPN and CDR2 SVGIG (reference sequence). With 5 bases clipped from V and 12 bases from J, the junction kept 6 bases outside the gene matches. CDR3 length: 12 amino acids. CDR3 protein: CAWGQGAYTQFF. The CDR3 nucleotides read TGTGCCTGGGGACAGGGGGCATACACGCAGTTCTTC. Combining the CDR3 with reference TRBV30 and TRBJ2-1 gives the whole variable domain SQTIHQWPATLVQPVGSPLSLECTVEGTSNPNLYWYRQAAGRGLQLLFYSVGIGQISSEVPQNLSASRPQDRQFILSSKKLLLSDSGFYLCAWGQGAYTQFFGPGTRLTVL.

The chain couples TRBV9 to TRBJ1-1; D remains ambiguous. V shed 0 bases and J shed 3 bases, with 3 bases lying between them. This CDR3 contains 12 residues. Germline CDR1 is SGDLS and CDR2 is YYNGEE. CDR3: CASSVADTEAFF. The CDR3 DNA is TGTGCCAGCAGCGTAGCGGACACTGAAGCTTTCTTT.

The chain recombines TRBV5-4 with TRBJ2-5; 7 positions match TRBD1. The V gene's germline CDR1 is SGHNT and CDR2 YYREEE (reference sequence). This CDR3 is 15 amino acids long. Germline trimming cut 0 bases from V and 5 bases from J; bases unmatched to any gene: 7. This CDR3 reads CASSLARQGRETQYF. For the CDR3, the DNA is TGTGCCAGCAGCTTGGCCCGACAGGGCCGTGAGACCCAGTACTTC.

CDR3 nucleotide sequence: TGCGCCAGCAGTGATCCGGCAGGGGTAGGTAGGAATGAGCAGTTCTTC. Protein product: CASSDPAGVGRNEQFF. The chain joins TRBV10-2 to TRBJ2-1; D perhaps matches TRBD1 (6 bases). Germline CDR1 is WSHSY and CDR2 is SAAADI. The CDR3 totals 16 residues. V lost 3 bases and J 7 bases, leaving 19 bases between the germline ends.

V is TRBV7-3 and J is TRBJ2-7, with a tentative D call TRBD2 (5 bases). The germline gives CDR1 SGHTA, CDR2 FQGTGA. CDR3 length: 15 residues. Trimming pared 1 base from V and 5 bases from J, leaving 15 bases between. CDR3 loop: CASSLIGDQRDEQYF. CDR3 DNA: TGTGCCAGCAGCTTAATCGGGGATCAACGCGACGAGCAGTACTTC.

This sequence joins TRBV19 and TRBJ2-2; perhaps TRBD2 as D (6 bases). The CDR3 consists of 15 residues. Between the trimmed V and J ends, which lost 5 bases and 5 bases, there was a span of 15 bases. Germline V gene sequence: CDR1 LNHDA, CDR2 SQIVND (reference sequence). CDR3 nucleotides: TGTGCCAGTAGTTGGGAGGACCGACGGACCGGGGAGCTGTTTTTT. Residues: CASSWEDRRTGELFF.

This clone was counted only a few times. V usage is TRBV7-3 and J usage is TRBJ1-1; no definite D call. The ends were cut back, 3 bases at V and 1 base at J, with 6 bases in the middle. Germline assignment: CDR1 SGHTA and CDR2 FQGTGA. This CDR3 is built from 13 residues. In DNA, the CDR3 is TGTGCCAGCAGCTTGCACCAGAACACTGAAGCTTTCTTT. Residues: CASSLHQNTEAFF.

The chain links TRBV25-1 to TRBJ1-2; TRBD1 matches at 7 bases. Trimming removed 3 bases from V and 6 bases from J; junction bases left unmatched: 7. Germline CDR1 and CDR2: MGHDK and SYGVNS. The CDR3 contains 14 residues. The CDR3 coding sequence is TGTGCCAGCAGTGATCCGACGACAGGGCATGGCTACACCTTC. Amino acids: CASSDPTTGHGYTF.